This T cell receptor beta chain was sequenced in a study of control samples from healthy donors and cancer patients. The method was immunoSEQ multiplex PCR; TCRdb's version includes in-frame clones alone and lacks a portion of them. The sample carries about 130,000 clones, 85% to 95% recorded once. This TCR was recovered from an elderly man with head and neck cancer. Sequenced: PBMCs.

The CDR3 nucleotides are TGCAGCGCCCAGGCTGGACAGGGGTTGGGAGCTTTCTTT. It codes for CSAQAGQGLGAFF. V is TRBV29-1 and J is TRBJ1-1, with TRBD1 matching 9 bases. Losses at the gene ends were 7 bases for V and 10 bases for J; bases not matched to a gene: 13. Looked up from germline, CDR1 is SQVTM and CDR2 is ANQGSEA. This CDR3 comprises 13 residues.